Following are 9 T cell receptor beta chains from one sample sequenced in a study of blood T cell repertoires in COVID-19. Data came from immunoSEQ multiplex PCR; TCRdb stores just in-frame clones and leaves some out. Of fewer than 350,000 clones listed, approximately 90% are singletons. Sequenced: peripheral blood. These receptors originate from a woman aged 55-70 years with COVID-19, enrolled during active disease.

The V gene is TRBV6-5, the J gene TRBJ1-1; a weak D match, TRBD1 (5 bases). Germline-derived CDR1 and CDR2 are MNHEY and SVGAGI. Trimming removed 6 bases from V and 2 bases from J, with 10 bases in between. The CDR3 contains 13 residues. This chain's CDR3 is CASRSRVNTEAFF. As DNA, the CDR3 is TGTGCCAGCAGGAGCAGGGTCAACACTGAAGCTTTCTTT.

The chain employs TRBV27 and TRBJ2-1; no clear D. The V and J ends lost 6 bases and 1 base respectively, with 4 bases between them. The CDR3 covers 12 residues. Germline CDR1 and CDR2: MNHEY and SMNVEV (reference sequence). The CDR3 region is CASSQSYNEQFF. The CDR3 region has the DNA TGTGCCAGCAGCCAGTCCTACAATGAGCAGTTCTTC.

The rearrangement uses TRBV7-9 and TRBJ2-1; 8 nucleotides line up with TRBD1. This CDR3 has 16 residues. The ends lost 5 bases at V and 6 bases at J; junction bases unmatched: 12. Germline V CDR1 and CDR2: SEHNR, FQNEAQ (reference sequence). The DNA for the CDR3 is TGTGCCAGCAGCCGAGCAAACCCGACAGGGGCCAATGAGCAGTTCTTC. Amino acids: CASSRANPTGANEQFF.

The J gene is TRBJ2-1, the V gene TRBV6-6; 9 positions agree with TRBD1. Germline CDR1 reads MNHNY; CDR2 reads SVGAGI (reference sequence). CDR3 length: 16 amino acids. V was clipped by 2 bases and J by 7 bases; unmatched bases: 9. For the CDR3, the DNA is TGTGCCAGCAGTTACCCGGGACAGGGCGCTTTTAATGAGCAGTTCTTC. Translated: CASSYPGQGAFNEQFF.

As for this clone: The sample holds other DNA sequences that translate to the same CDR3. The rearrangement uses TRBV12-3 or TRBV12-4 and TRBJ1-1, with D tentatively TRBD1 (5 bases). V lost 3 bases and J 5 bases, leaving 10 bases between the germline ends. The CDR3 covers 13 residues. The CDR3 nucleotides are TGTGCCAGCAGTTTGGGGGGAGGAACTGAAGCTTTCTTT. It is translated as CASSLGGGTEAFF.

This rearrangement joins TRBV2 to TRBJ1-2; 12 positions match TRBD1. Germline loops: CDR1 SNHLY, CDR2 FYNNEI. The J segment lost 6 bases and the V segment lost 4 bases, leaving 3 bases of the junction unmatched. The CDR3 totals 14 residues. The CDR3 is CASSGGQGAHGYTF. The CDR3 region has the DNA TGTGCCAGCAGTGGGGGACAGGGGGCCCATGGCTACACCTTC. Complete variable domain (other parts from reference TRBV2 and TRBJ1-2): EPEVTQTPSHQVTQMGQEVILRCVPISNHLYFYWYRQILGQKVEFLVSFYNNEISEKSEIFDDQFSVERPDGSNFTLKIRSTKLEDSAMYFCASSGGQGAHGYTFGSGTRLTVV.

The count of this clone is one. The chain joins TRBV7-2 to TRBJ1-6; 7 nucleotides match TRBD1. The germline CDR1 and CDR2 sequences are SGHTA and FQGNSA. V was pared by 1 base and J by 5 bases, with 2 bases of the junction left unmatched. The CDR3 consists of 15 residues. The CDR3 region is CASSLGQGDNSPLHF. DNA of the CDR3: TGTGCCAGCAGCTTAGGACAGGGCGATAATTCACCCCTCCACTTT.

The chain is built from TRBV28 and TRBJ1-4; no clear D. The V gene's germline CDR1 is MDHEN and CDR2 SYDVKM. Trimming shortened V by 5 bases and J by 6 bases, and 7 bases separated the two germline ends. The CDR3 length is 12 residues. CDR3 region: CASSRVYEKLFF. As DNA, the CDR3 is TGTGCCAGCAGTCGCGTCTATGAAAAACTGTTTTTT. The complete variable domain, with remaining parts taken from reference TRBV28 and TRBJ1-4, reads DVKVTQSSRYLVKRTGEKVFLECVQDMDHENMFWYRQDPGLGLRLIYFSYDVKMKEKGDIPEGYSVSREKKERFSLILESASTNQTSMYLCASSRVYEKLFFGSGTQLSVL.

This clone was observed a single time. The chain couples TRBV3-1 (or the pseudogene TRBV3-2) to TRBJ2-1, with TRBD2 matching 10 bases. This CDR3 is built from 14 residues. The germline V gene encodes CDR1 LGHDT and CDR2 YNNKEL (reference sequence). Germline trimming cut 3 bases from V and 9 bases from J; bases unmatched to any gene: 5. The CDR3 is CASSHGLAVGEQFF. The CDR3 nucleotides read TGTGCCAGCAGCCATGGACTAGCGGTCGGTGAGCAGTTCTTC.